This TCR beta chain emerged from a study of blood T cell repertoires in COVID-19. As for the study in general: Samples came from the United States, Italy and Spain, spanning acute and convalescent COVID-19. From T cells, B-cell-depleted T cells, or PBMCs came the material, which was cDNA or gDNA.

In the original processing: Amplifying reference gene primers gave estimates of nucleated cell counts. Sequencing used immunoSEQ multiplex PCR; TCRdb keeps in-frame clones, though not all of them. For V, J and clone size, that table is used; D and trimming come from the DNA. The sample has 140,000 to 150,000 clones, 88% seen once. Germline values: CDR1 LGHDT, CDR2 YNNKEL (reference sequence). Trimming shortened V by 9 bases and J by 6 bases, and 17 bases separated the two germline ends. The CDR3 contains 14 residues. Patients of the Seattle cohort, enrolled during active infection, were followed longitudinally.

Specimen: peripheral blood. The clonotype originates from a human donor with COVID-19, enrolled during active disease. The donor label of this sample is uncertain. The rearrangement links TRBV3-1 (or the pseudogene TRBV3-2) to TRBJ2-2; D is possibly TRBD1 (5 bases). CDR3 region: CASTETVNPGELFF. The CDR3 DNA sequence: TGTGCCAGTACTGAGACAGTTAACCCCGGGGAGCTGTTTTTT.